This paragraph reports one T cell receptor (beta chain). No antigen is known for it. The entry originates in a study of monozygotic twins with inflammatory bowel disease. Notes on the study in general: A lone strong IBD-associated signal or clonotype found no support. Especially with disease activity, IBD patients had fewer clonotypes in common with others than healthy twins did.

Researchers generated cDNA in eight separate reactions per sample. TCRdb reprocessed the 5' RACE reads; each CDR3 protein has one entry and no DNA is given. This sample's clone table lists 300,000 to 350,000 distinct CDR3 sequences. The receptor was isolated from a human donor with ulcerative colitis or Crohn's disease, or a healthy co-twin of an affected twin (not recorded which). The specimen was blood.

CDR3 residues: CSVAVSSTDTQYF. The chain carries TRBV29-1 and TRBJ2-3. The CDR3 totals 13 residues. CDR1 and CDR2 from the germline V gene are SQVTM and ANQGSEA.